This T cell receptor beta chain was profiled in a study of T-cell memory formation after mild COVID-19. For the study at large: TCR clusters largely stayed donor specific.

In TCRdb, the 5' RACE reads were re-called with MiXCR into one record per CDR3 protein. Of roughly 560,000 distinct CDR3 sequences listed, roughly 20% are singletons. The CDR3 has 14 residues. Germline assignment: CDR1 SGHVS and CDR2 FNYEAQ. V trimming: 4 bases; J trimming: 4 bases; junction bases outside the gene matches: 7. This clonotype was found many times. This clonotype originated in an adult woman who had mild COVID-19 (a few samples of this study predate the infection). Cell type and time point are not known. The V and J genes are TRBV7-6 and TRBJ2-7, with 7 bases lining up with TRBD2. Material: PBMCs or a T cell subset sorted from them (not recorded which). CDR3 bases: TGTGCCAGCAGCTCGGGAGGACCTCCTTACGAGCAGTACTTC. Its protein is CASSSGGPPYEQYF.